This T cell receptor beta chain was found in a study of cytomegalovirus exposure and HLA in healthy donors. Study details: Earlier sequencing of approximately 200 million T cells yielded around 100 million unique TCR beta sequences. Study observations and caveats: Researchers reported in a later analysis that a missense DCLRE1C variant was tied to TCR beta V- and J-gene trimming. Some TCR beta chains (roughly 160 of them) were listed as cytomegalovirus-associated. CMV serostatus was the only recorded immune exposure for donors.

The CDR3 spans 18 residues. Germline CDR1 is SGHDN and CDR2 is FVKESK. V was pared by 2 bases and J by 4 bases, with 11 bases of the junction left unmatched. PCR amplification relied on 60 Vbeta primers (plus 13 Jbeta primers). The data were produced by immunoSEQ multiplex PCR, yet TCRdb's version contains in-frame clones alone and is incomplete. The data contain around 130,000 clones, roughly four fifths of them seen just once; the ten biggest clones take up roughly 3%. With regard to this clone: Antigen: not known.

The specimen sequenced was PBMCs. The chain uses TRBV14 and TRBJ1-4; 9 nucleotides align to TRBD1. The receptor comes from a woman aged 40-49 years in good health and CMV-seropositive. The chain's CDR3 is CASSQRTGAFQLNEKLFF. The CDR3, as DNA: TGTGCCAGCAGCCAAAGGACAGGGGCGTTTCAACTTAATGAAAAACTGTTTTTT.